The rows below give T cell receptor beta chains drawn from one sample of a study of Ad26.COV2.S vaccination and SARS-CoV-2 variants. The table came from immunoSEQ multiplex PCR; TCRdb's copy has only in-frame clones and leaves some out. The table has about 350,000 clones, 86% seen once. The material sequenced was peripheral blood, taken in a trial of Ad26.COV2.S vaccine versus placebo. Receptor source: a person between 18 and 65 years old who received the Ad26.COV2.S COVID-19 vaccine or a placebo. CDR3s include the opening cysteine and the closing phenylalanine or tryptophan. The D gene is left open where the match is weak. Size is omitted from some rows. Given values are once, few, many or a class for expanded clones.

j_call,d_call,v_call,clone_size,cdr3_aa,cdr3_nt
TRBJ1-4,-,TRBV19,-,CASSIVGFGEKLFF,TGTGCCAGTAGTATTGTGGGTTTCGGGGAAAAACTGTTTTTT
TRBJ2-3,-,TRBV7-8,-,CASSWAAGRSDTQYF,TGTGCCAGCAGCTGGGCCGCAGGGAGGTCAGATACGCAGTATTTT
TRBJ1-2,TRBD1,TRBV28,-,CASSRTGLGGYTF,TGTGCCAGCAGTAGGACAGGGTTAGGGGGCTACACCTTC
TRBJ1-1,TRBD1,TRBV27,-,CASSLAGQGAGTEAFF,TGTGCCAGCAGTTTAGCGGGACAGGGGGCGGGAACTGAAGCTTTCTTT
TRBJ2-7,-,TRBV5-1,-,CASSLRGTGYEQYF,TGCGCCAGCAGCTTGAGGGGGACCGGCTACGAGCAGTACTTC
TRBJ2-1,TRBD2,TRBV2,once,CASSGKRDAPFNEQFF,TGTGCCAGCAGTGGGAAGCGGGACGCACCCTTCAATGAGCAGTTCTTC
TRBJ2-3,TRBD2,TRBV19,-,CASSKWAARGGTDTQYF,TGTGCCAGTAGTAAGTGGGCCGCGCGGGGGGGCACAGATACGCAGTATTTT
TRBJ1-2,-,TRBV14,once,CASSPSYYFGEVYGYTF,TGTGCCAGCAGCCCCTCCTATTACTTTGGGGAGGTCTATGGCTACACCTTC
TRBJ1-2,TRBD1,TRBV7-9,-,CASSAGGNYGYTF,TGTGCCAGCAGTGCAGGGGGTAACTATGGCTACACCTTC
TRBJ2-7,-,TRBV6-2/TRBV6-3,-,CASSYSQGGSYEQYF,TGTGCCAGCAGTTACTCGCAGGGGGGCTCCTACGAGCAGTACTTC
TRBJ1-1,-,TRBV6-5,-,CASSSPTGNTEAFF,TGTGCCAGCAGTTCTCCCACAGGGAACACTGAAGCTTTCTTT
TRBJ1-2,-,TRBV25-1,-,CASRGISYTF,TGTGCCAGCAGGGGGATCAGCTACACCTTC
TRBJ2-7,TRBD2,TRBV6-6,-,CASSYVGSGKAYEQYF,TGTGCCAGCAGTTACGTCGGGAGCGGGAAGGCCTACGAGCAGTACTTC
TRBJ2-7,TRBD1,TRBV9,-,CASSVEGQGSVYEQYF,TGTGCCAGCAGCGTAGAGGGACAGGGGTCGGTCTACGAGCAGTACTTC
TRBJ2-5,-,TRBV5-1,-,CASRPAGDMQETQYF,TGCGCCAGCAGACCCGCCGGGGATATGCAAGAGACCCAGTACTTC
TRBJ2-1,-,TRBV18,-,CASSPGLGNNEQFF,TGTGCCAGCTCACCAGGGTTAGGGAACAATGAGCAGTTCTTC
TRBJ2-4,TRBD2,TRBV19,-,CATNPVDSGGDTKNIQYF,TGTGCCACCAACCCGGTTGATAGCGGGGGCGATACCAAAAACATTCAGTACTTC
TRBJ2-2,-,TRBV27,-,CASSFYGVNTGELFF,TGTGCCAGCAGTTTCTATGGGGTGAACACCGGGGAGCTGTTTTTT
TRBJ1-2,-,TRBV29-1,-,CSVDTGSGGYTF,TGCAGCGTTGATACGGGAAGCGGTGGCTACACCTTC
TRBJ1-4,TRBD1,TRBV9,-,CASSAQGATNEKLFF,TGTGCCAGCAGCGCCCAGGGGGCAACTAATGAAAAACTGTTTTTT
TRBJ2-7,-,TRBV7-2,-,CASSPPSGGQDEQYF,TGTGCCAGCAGCCCTCCTTCAGGGGGGCAGGACGAGCAGTACTTC
TRBJ2-7,-,TRBV28,-,CASSLNRAVKYF,TGTGCCAGCAGTTTAAATCGGGCCGTAAAGTACTTC